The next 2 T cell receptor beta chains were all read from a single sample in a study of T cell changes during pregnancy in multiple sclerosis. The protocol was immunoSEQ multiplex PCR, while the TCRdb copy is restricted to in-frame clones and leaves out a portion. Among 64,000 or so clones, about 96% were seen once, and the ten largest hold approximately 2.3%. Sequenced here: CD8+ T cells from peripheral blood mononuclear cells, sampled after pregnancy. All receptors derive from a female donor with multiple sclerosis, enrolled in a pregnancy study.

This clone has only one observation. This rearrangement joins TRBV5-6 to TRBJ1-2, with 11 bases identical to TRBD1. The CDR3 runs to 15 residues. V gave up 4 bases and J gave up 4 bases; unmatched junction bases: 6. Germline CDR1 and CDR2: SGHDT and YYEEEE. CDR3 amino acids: CASSLGQGEPYGYTF. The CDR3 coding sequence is TGTGCCAGCAGCCTGGGACAGGGGGAACCCTATGGCTACACCTTC.

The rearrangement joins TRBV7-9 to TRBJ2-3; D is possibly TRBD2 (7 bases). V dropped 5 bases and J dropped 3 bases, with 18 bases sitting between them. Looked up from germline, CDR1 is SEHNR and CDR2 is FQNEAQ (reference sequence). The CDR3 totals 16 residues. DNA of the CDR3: TGTGCCAGCAGCCCCGCGGGGGCCGGGTGGACAGATACGCAGTATTTT. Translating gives CASSPAGAGWTDTQYF. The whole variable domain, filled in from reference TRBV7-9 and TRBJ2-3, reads DTGVSQNPRHKITKRGQNVTFRCDPISEHNRLYWYRQTLGQGPEFLTYFQNEAQLEKSRLLSDRFSAERPKGSFSTLEIQRTEQGDSAMYLCASSPAGAGWTDTQYFGPGTRLTVL.